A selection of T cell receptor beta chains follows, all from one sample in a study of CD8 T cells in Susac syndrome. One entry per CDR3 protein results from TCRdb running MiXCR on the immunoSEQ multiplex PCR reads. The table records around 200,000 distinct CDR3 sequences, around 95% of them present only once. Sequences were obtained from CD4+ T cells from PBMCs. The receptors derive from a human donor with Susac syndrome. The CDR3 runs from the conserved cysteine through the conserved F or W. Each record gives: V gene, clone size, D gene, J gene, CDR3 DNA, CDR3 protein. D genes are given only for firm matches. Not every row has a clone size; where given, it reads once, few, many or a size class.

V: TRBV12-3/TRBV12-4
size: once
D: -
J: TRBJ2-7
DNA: TGTGCCAGCAGTTTTTCGGGACGTAGCTACGAGCAGTACTTC
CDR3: CASSFSGRSYEQYF

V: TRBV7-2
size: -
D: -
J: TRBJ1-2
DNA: TGTGCCAGCAGATACTCGACAGCGGCCTACTATGGCTACACCTTC
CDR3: CASRYSTAAYYGYTF

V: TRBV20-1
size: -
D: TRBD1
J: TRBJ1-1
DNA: TGCAGTGCTAGACAGGGGGCCGGGACTGAAGCTTTCTTT
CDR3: CSARQGAGTEAFF

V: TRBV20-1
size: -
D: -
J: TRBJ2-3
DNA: TGCAGTGTCCGCCGGGACTCCGGGGCAGATACGCAGTATTTT
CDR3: CSVRRDSGADTQYF

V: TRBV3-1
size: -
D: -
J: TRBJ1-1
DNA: TGTGCCAGCAGCCAAGAGTTTGGGCAGTTGAACACTGAAGCTTTCTTT
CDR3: CASSQEFGQLNTEAFF

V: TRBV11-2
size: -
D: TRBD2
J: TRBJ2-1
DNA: TGTGCCAGCAGCTTACGGATAGCGGGTATATACAATGAGCAGTTCTTC
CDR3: CASSLRIAGIYNEQFF

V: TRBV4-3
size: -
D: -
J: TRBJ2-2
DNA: TGCGCCAGCAGCCATCACACGAACACCGGGGAGCTGTTTTTT
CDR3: CASSHHTNTGELFF

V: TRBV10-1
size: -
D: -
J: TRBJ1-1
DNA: TGCGCCAGCAGCCGGGGAACGAACACTGAAGCTTTCTTT
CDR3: CASSRGTNTEAFF

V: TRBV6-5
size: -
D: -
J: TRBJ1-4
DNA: TGTGCCAGCGGTTCCAGCGGGCGGAATGAAAAACTGTTTTTT
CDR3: CASGSSGRNEKLFF

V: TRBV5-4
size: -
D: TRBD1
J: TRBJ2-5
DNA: TGTGCCAGCAGCAAAGACAGGGGTCAAGAGACCCAGTACTTC
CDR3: CASSKDRGQETQYF

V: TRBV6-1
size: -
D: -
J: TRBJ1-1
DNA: TGTGCCAGCAGTGAGACCTTTTCGTCTACTGAAGCTTTCTTT
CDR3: CASSETFSSTEAFF

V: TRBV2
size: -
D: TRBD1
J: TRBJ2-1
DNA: TGTGCCAGTGAAGGACAGGGGCGCAATGAGCAGTTCTTC
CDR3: CASEGQGRNEQFF

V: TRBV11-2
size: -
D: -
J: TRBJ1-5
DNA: TGTGCCAGCAGCTTAGTGGCAGATAGCAATCAGCCCCAGCATTTT
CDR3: CASSLVADSNQPQHF

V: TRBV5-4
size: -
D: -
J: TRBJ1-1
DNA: TGTGCCAGCAGGTCGGGTTTCGGGGACGCTGAAGCTTTCTTT
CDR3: CASRSGFGDAEAFF

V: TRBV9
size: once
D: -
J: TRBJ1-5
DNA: TGTGCCAGCAGCGTAGCAGGGAGAAGGGATCAGCCCCAGCATTTT
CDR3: CASSVAGRRDQPQHF

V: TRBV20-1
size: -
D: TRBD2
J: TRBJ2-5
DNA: TGCAGTGCTAGAGGAGCCCTAGCGGGGGCAGAGACCCAGTACTTC
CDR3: CSARGALAGAETQYF